A single T cell receptor beta chain is shown here with its context. The record originates from a study of blood T cell repertoires in COVID-19. Overall study: The United States, Italy and Spain supplied acute and convalescent COVID-19 samples. From T cells, B-cell-depleted T cells, or PBMCs came the material, which was cDNA or gDNA.

The germline V gene encodes CDR1 LGHNA and CDR2 YNFKEQ. The length of the CDR3 is 16 residues. Trimming at V came to 1 base and at J to 10 bases, leaving 13 bases not matched to a gene. Study processing details: Cell counts per sample came from amplifying reference gene primers. The protocol was immunoSEQ multiplex PCR, while the TCRdb copy is restricted to in-frame clones and leaves out a portion. That table furnishes V, J and clone size, whereas the DNA furnished D and trimming. The data contain 88,000 or so clones, approximately 89% of them singletons. The rearrangement joins TRBV4-2 to TRBJ2-1; TRBD2 aligns across 7 bases. The sequenced material came from peripheral blood. The TCR comes from a man aged 50-59 years with acute or convalescent COVID-19. The CDR3 DNA is TGTGCCAGCAGCCAAGGTCAGCTAGCGGTGCCTGGGGAGCAGTTCTTC. Protein: CASSQGQLAVPGEQFF.